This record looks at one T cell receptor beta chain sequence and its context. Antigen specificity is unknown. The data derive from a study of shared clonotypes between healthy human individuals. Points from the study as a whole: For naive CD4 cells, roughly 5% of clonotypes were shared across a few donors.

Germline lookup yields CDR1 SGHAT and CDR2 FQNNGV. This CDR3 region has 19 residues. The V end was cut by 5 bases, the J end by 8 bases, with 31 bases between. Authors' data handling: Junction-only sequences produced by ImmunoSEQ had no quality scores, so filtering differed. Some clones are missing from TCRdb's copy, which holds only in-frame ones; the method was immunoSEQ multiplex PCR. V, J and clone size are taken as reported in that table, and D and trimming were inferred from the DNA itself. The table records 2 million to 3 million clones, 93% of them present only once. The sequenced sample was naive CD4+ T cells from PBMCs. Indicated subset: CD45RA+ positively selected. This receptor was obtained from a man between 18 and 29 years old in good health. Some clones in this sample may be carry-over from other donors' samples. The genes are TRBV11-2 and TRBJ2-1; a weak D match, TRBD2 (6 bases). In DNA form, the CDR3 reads TGTGCCAGCAGCCCCAGGGACCCTTTCTATTTGCGGGAAAGGGATGAGCAGTTCTTC. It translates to CASSPRDPFYLRERDEQFF.